This T cell receptor beta chain was found in a study of control samples from healthy donors and cancer patients. Libraries were prepared by immunoSEQ multiplex PCR; TCRdb keeps only in-frame clonotypes and omits some of them. The table lists approximately 100,000 clones, around nine tenths of them singletons. Germline V CDR1 and CDR2: LGHDT, YNNKEL (reference sequence). Trimming took 5 bases from V and 1 from J; bases not matched to a gene: 7. The CDR3 runs 15 residues. The TCR originated in a man aged 25 to 40 in good health. The chain carries TRBV3-1 (or the pseudogene TRBV3-2) and TRBJ2-5; 7 bases line up with TRBD2. Sequenced: blood. The CDR3 reads CASSSTGRAQETQYF. The CDR3 nucleotides read TGTGCCAGCAGCTCTACGGGGAGGGCCCAAGAGACCCAGTACTTC.